A selection of T cell receptor beta chains follows, all from one sample in a study of blood T cell repertoires in COVID-19. Using immunoSEQ multiplex PCR, the repertoire was profiled, and TCRdb retains in-frame clones only, with some absent. The table lists about 150,000 clones, 84% of them singletons. Sample: peripheral blood. All receptors come from a woman aged 45-60 years with acute or convalescent COVID-19. Each CDR3 is given with its conserved first and last residue. Each record gives: J gene, D gene, CDR3 length, clone size, V gene, CDR3 protein, CDR3 DNA. D genes are given only for firm matches. Some rows have no size entry. The others give once, few or many, or a class for an expanded clone.

j_gene: TRBJ2-7
d_gene: TRBD2
len: 16
abundance: -
v_gene: TRBV4-2
CDR3aa: CASSQDPGLVSYEQYF
CDR3nt: TGTGCCAGCAGCCAAGATCCGGGACTAGTGAGCTACGAGCAGTACTTC

j_gene: TRBJ1-4
d_gene: TRBD1
len: 16
abundance: few
v_gene: TRBV6-1
CDR3aa: CASSELGTGGGEKLFF
CDR3nt: TGTGCCAGCAGTGAATTAGGGACAGGGGGAGGTGAAAAACTGTTTTTT

j_gene: TRBJ2-5
d_gene: -
len: 16
abundance: once
v_gene: TRBV21-1
CDR3aa: CASSKDDSGSQETQYF
CDR3nt: TGTGCCAGCAGCAAAGATGATAGCGGCTCCCAAGAGACCCAGTACTTC

j_gene: TRBJ1-1
d_gene: -
len: 13
abundance: -
v_gene: TRBV12-3/TRBV12-4
CDR3aa: CASSNRQDTEAFF
CDR3nt: TGTGCCAGCAGTAACAGACAGGACACTGAAGCTTTCTTT

j_gene: TRBJ1-1
d_gene: -
len: 15
abundance: -
v_gene: TRBV6-5
CDR3aa: CASRYAARELVEAFF
CDR3nt: TGTGCCAGCAGATACGCCGCCCGGGAGCTCGTCGAAGCTTTCTTT

j_gene: TRBJ1-2
d_gene: -
len: 15
abundance: -
v_gene: TRBV4-2
CDR3aa: CASSPRELTPYGYTF
CDR3nt: TGTGCCAGCAGCCCCCGGGAGCTTACTCCCTATGGCTACACCTTC

j_gene: TRBJ2-3
d_gene: -
len: 15
abundance: -
v_gene: TRBV5-4
CDR3aa: CASSLTGSSTDTQYF
CDR3nt: TGTGCCAGCAGCTTGACCGGTTCTAGCACAGATACGCAGTATTTT

j_gene: TRBJ2-2
d_gene: TRBD1
len: 18
abundance: -
v_gene: TRBV12-5
CDR3aa: CASGLGQGANRDTGELFF
CDR3nt: TGTGCTAGTGGTTTGGGACAGGGGGCTAATAGGGACACCGGGGAGCTGTTTTTT

j_gene: TRBJ2-1
d_gene: -
len: 15
abundance: -
v_gene: TRBV5-1
CDR3aa: CASSLGSRSYNEQFF
CDR3nt: TGCGCCAGCAGCTTGGGTTCCCGCTCCTACAATGAGCAGTTCTTC

j_gene: TRBJ1-2
d_gene: -
len: 15
abundance: -
v_gene: TRBV28
CDR3aa: CASSLPSVINYGYTF
CDR3nt: TGTGCCAGCAGTTTACCTTCAGTAATTAACTATGGCTACACCTTC

j_gene: TRBJ1-4
d_gene: -
len: 14
abundance: -
v_gene: TRBV7-8
CDR3aa: CASSKPGLGEKLFF
CDR3nt: TGTGCCAGCAGCAAACCAGGGCTCGGGGAAAAACTGTTTTTT

j_gene: TRBJ2-7
d_gene: TRBD1
len: 15
abundance: -
v_gene: TRBV4-1
CDR3aa: CASSQTTGNSYEQYF
CDR3nt: TGCGCCAGCAGCCAAACGACAGGGAACAGCTACGAGCAGTACTTC

j_gene: TRBJ1-5
d_gene: TRBD1
len: 14
abundance: -
v_gene: TRBV6-5
CDR3aa: CASSYRGRNQPQHF
CDR3nt: TGTGCCAGCAGTTACAGGGGGCGCAATCAGCCCCAGCATTTT

j_gene: TRBJ1-6
d_gene: TRBD1
len: 15
abundance: -
v_gene: TRBV7-2
CDR3aa: CASSLRGQGRSPLHF
CDR3nt: TGTGCCAGCAGCTTACGGGGACAGGGTCGTTCACCCCTCCACTTT

j_gene: TRBJ1-4
d_gene: -
len: 14
abundance: -
v_gene: TRBV6-5
CDR3aa: CASSYSYRNEKLFF
CDR3nt: TGTGCCAGCAGTTACTCGTACAGGAATGAAAAACTGTTTTTT

j_gene: TRBJ1-1
d_gene: TRBD1
len: 15
abundance: -
v_gene: TRBV18
CDR3aa: CASSRDRGDGTEAFF
CDR3nt: TGTGCCAGCTCCAGGGACAGGGGAGATGGCACTGAAGCTTTCTTT

j_gene: TRBJ2-7
d_gene: -
len: 13
abundance: -
v_gene: TRBV6-2/TRBV6-3
CDR3aa: CASSYSRTYEQYF
CDR3nt: TGTGCCAGCAGTTACTCGAGAACCTACGAGCAGTACTTC

j_gene: TRBJ2-3
d_gene: -
len: 15
abundance: -
v_gene: TRBV7-2
CDR3aa: CASSLDPGDTDTQYF
CDR3nt: TGTGCCAGCAGCTTAGATCCGGGGGACACAGATACGCAGTATTTT

j_gene: TRBJ2-7
d_gene: TRBD2
len: 13
abundance: -
v_gene: TRBV28
CDR3aa: CASRPPGRGQQYF
CDR3nt: TGTGCCAGCAGGCCTCCGGGGAGGGGACAGCAGTACTTC

j_gene: TRBJ2-7
d_gene: TRBD1
len: 15
abundance: -
v_gene: TRBV4-3
CDR3aa: CASSQDRGISYEQYF
CDR3nt: TGCGCCAGCAGCCAAGACAGGGGGATTTCCTACGAGCAGTACTTC

j_gene: TRBJ1-1
d_gene: -
len: 13
abundance: -
v_gene: TRBV5-1
CDR3aa: CASSFTENTEAFF
CDR3nt: TGCGCCAGCAGCTTCACAGAGAACACTGAAGCTTTCTTT

j_gene: TRBJ2-2
d_gene: TRBD1
len: 15
abundance: -
v_gene: TRBV10-3
CDR3aa: CAIRGTGANTGELFF
CDR3nt: TGTGCCATCCGGGGGACAGGGGCAAACACCGGGGAGCTGTTTTTT

j_gene: TRBJ2-7
d_gene: -
len: 17
abundance: -
v_gene: TRBV28
CDR3aa: CASLPPPGAGVDYEQYF
CDR3nt: TGTGCCAGCCTCCCACCCCCAGGGGCGGGAGTCGACTACGAGCAGTACTTC